One T cell receptor (beta chain) is described in this entry. The sample originates from a study of T-cell reconstitution after alpha-beta-depleted transplantation in children. A library of TCRbeta sequences, prepared with unique molecular identifiers, was generated. TCRdb redid the calling of the PCR reads with MiXCR, one entry per CDR3 protein. Of approximately 270,000 distinct CDR3 sequences listed, 24% were seen once; the top ten hold 4.5% to 5.5%. Trimming stripped 4 bases from V and 8 bases from J, with 10 bases between. The CDR3 is 12 residues long. CDR1 MNHEY and CDR2 SVGEGT come from the germline V gene.

The chain uses TRBV6-2 or TRBV6-3 and TRBJ2-3; D is ambiguous. The sequences come from PBMCs, mostly from graft donor cells, collected 360 days after TCRalphabeta/CD19-depleted stem cell transplant. The receptor comes from a female patient aged 2 to 10 who had a stem cell transplant for congenital amegakaryocytic thrombocytopenia, so the T cells may come from the graft donor. CDR3 sequence: CASSSLSSTQYF. Written as DNA, the CDR3 is TGTGCCAGCAGTTCCCTGTCGAGTACGCAGTATTTT.